This entry features one T cell receptor (beta chain) sequence. Its target is not known. TCRdb's table, derived via immunoSEQ multiplex PCR, lists solely in-frame clones and lacks some. The sample lists 68,000 or so clones, 80% to 85% occurring once. The data stem from a study of T cell responses to AZD1222 COVID-19 vaccine. Study-wide findings and caveats: The donor cohort was predominantly white British with a female majority, and clonal diversity may have been underestimated. All repertoire sampling was performed exclusively after the peak T cell response. Unmutated variant regions are reportedly targeted by nearly half of spike-specific TCRs.

The receptor comes from an adult in good health. The sample here was peripheral blood, taken on day 0 of AZD1222 vaccination.

The CDR3 region is CASSSPRGRGEYGYTF. The DNA of the CDR3 is TGTGCCAGCAGCTCGCCCCGGGGCCGGGGAGAGTATGGCTACACCTTC. The chain links TRBV11-2 to TRBJ1-2, with D maybe TRBD1 (5 bases). CDR3 length equals 16 residues. Germline CDR1 reads SGHAT; CDR2 reads FQNNGV. V gave up 4 bases and J gave up 5 bases, with 20 bases separating them.